Each of the 5 T cell receptor beta chains below was sequenced from the same sample in a study of vaccination and CD4 T cells after COVID-19. The Oncomine TCR Beta short-read assay was applied to DNA of cultured CD4+ T cells. TCRdb called the PCR reads again in MiXCR, with one record for every CDR3 protein. The sample has approximately 5,400 distinct CDR3 sequences; roughly 66% are singletons. Treatment defined: approximately 9-day PBMC culture with coronavirus spike peptide pools or control peptides (ViraFEST assay). Gathering of the CD4+ T cells, from the unexposed donor, took place before the COVID-19 pandemic (2011-2018). Antigen specificity for these receptors is unknown. Input material: CD4+ T cells from blood, cultured in vitro. Receptors were obtained from a human donor in good health.

This clonotype has just a few counts. V is TRBV6-1 and J is TRBJ2-5, with D unresolved. The germline V gene has CDR1 MNHNS and CDR2 SASEGT. V was cut by 1 base and J by 5 bases, with 11 bases left in between. This CDR3 contains 14 residues. The CDR3 spells CASSEVHMKETQYF. The CDR3 DNA follows: TGTGCCAGCAGTGAAGTACACATGAAGGAGACCCAGTACTTC.

This clonotype was picked up a small number of times. The V gene is TRBV6-4, the J gene TRBJ2-3; TRBD2 is a possible D gene (5 bases). Trimming stripped 5 bases from V and 1 base from J, with 13 bases between. The CDR3 contains 15 residues. Germline assignment: CDR1 MRHNA and CDR2 SNTAGT. Here the CDR3 DNA reads TGTGCCAGCAGTACCGAGAGCGGTGGCACAGATACGCAGTATTTT. Translation: CASSTESGGTDTQYF.

In this sample, this clonotype is large. Compared with germline, one end of the junction differs, possibly owing to a read error. This chain links TRBV7-6 with TRBJ1-2, with D unresolved. The germline V gene has CDR1 SGHVS and CDR2 FNYEAQ. This CDR3 is 12 amino acids long. The CDR3 region has the DNA TGTGCCAGCAGCTTAGTAAACAGCCCTCCCGCCTTC. Translating it yields CASSLVNSPPAF. The variable domain in full, completed from reference TRBV7-6 and TRBJ1-2, reads GAGVSQSPRYKVTKRGQDVALRCDPISGHVSLYWYRQALGQGPEFLTYFNYEAQQDKSGLPNDRFSAERPEGSISTLTIQRTEQRDSAMYRCASSLVNSPPAFGSGTRLTVV.

This chain joins TRBV23-1 and TRBJ2-2, with D unclear. TRBV23-1 is annotated as an ORF whose role is uncertain. The ends were cut back, 3 bases at V and 3 bases at J, with 8 bases in the middle. This CDR3 has 14 residues. In nucleotides, the CDR3 is TGCGCCAGCAGTCACAGAGCCTACACCGGGGAGCTGTTTTTT. Translation gives CASSHRAYTGELFF.

The rearrangement joins TRBV2 to TRBJ2-1; TRBD2 aligns across 15 bases. The CDR3 runs to 15 residues. Germline V CDR1 and CDR2: SNHLY, FYNNEI. J lost 6 bases, V lost 7 bases, and 4 bases had no gene match. The CDR3 loop reads CASMRTSGGANEQFF. Here the CDR3 DNA reads TGTGCCAGCATGAGGACTAGCGGGGGGGCCAATGAGCAGTTCTTC.